The 15 T cell receptor beta chains below were found in one sample sequenced in a study of blood T cells in healthy people across ages. A J-beta primer mix and a sample-barcoded 5' primer were used in a second PCR of about 6 to 12 cycles. TCRdb used MiXCR to reprocess the 5' RACE reads, holding one entry per CDR3 protein. Among just over 800,000 distinct CDR3 sequences, 55% to 65% were seen once, and the ten largest hold around 30%. The sample was blood. The origin of the receptors is a young man in good health.

The V and J genes are TRBV11-1 and TRBJ1-2; 8 positions agree with TRBD1. The CDR3 spans 12 residues. Germline V gene sequence: CDR1 SGHAT, CDR2 FQDESV (reference sequence). Trimming took 5 bases from V and 8 from J; bases not matched to a gene: 4. The DNA for the CDR3 is TGTGCCAGCAGCCAGGACAGGGCCGGCTACACCTTC. Protein sequence: CASSQDRAGYTF.

This clonotype has only one observation. Compared with germline, one end of the junction differs, possibly owing to a read error. The chain links TRBV9 to TRBJ2-7; 11 bases line up with TRBD2. The CDR3 covers 14 residues. Germline-derived CDR1 and CDR2 are SGDLS and YYNGEE. The CDR3 sequence is CASSVVAGGDEQYF. The CDR3 DNA reads as TGCGCCAGCAGCGTAGTAGCGGGGGGGGACGAGCAGTACTTC.

The chain's CDR3 is CASSLAPGAPYEQYF. Here the CDR3 DNA reads TGTGCCAGCAGTTTAGCGCCTGGAGCCCCCTACGAGCAGTACTTC. The chain links TRBV12-3 or TRBV12-4 to TRBJ2-4; D remains unclear. The better agreement between TRBJ2-7 and the DNA end casts doubt on the J call. The CDR3 extends over 15 amino acids.

The J gene is TRBJ1-1, the V gene TRBV14; D perhaps matches TRBD1 (5 bases). The CDR3 has 15 amino acids. The V end was cut by 4 bases, the J end by 1 base, with 13 bases between. Looked up from germline, CDR1 is SGHDN and CDR2 is FVKESK. CDR3 sequence (DNA): TGTGCCAGCAGCCCCTATGGGGGACGGAACACTGAAGCTTTCTTT. Residues: CASSPYGGRNTEAFF.

This clonotype was counted a few times. The chain employs TRBV12-3 or TRBV12-4 and TRBJ2-2; no clear D. The CDR3 consists of 14 residues. V was pared by 3 bases and J by 5 bases, with 10 bases between. The CDR3 bases are TGTGCCAGCAGTTTTGGTCGGAATACCGGGGAGCTGTTTTTT. Its protein is CASSFGRNTGELFF.

The V gene is TRBV20-1, the J gene TRBJ2-5; TRBD1 might be the D (5 bases). The CDR3 length is 13 residues. Trimming removed 6 bases at V and 5 bases at J, with 16 bases between. In germline, CDR1 is DFQATT, CDR2 SNEGSKA (reference sequence). The CDR3: CSARMQGRETQYF. For the CDR3, the DNA is TGCAGTGCCCGAATGCAGGGTCGGGAGACCCAGTACTTC.

V is TRBV11-2 and J is TRBJ2-3; TRBD1 might be the D (6 bases). Germline CDR1 and CDR2: SGHAT and FQNNGV. The V end was cut by 5 bases, the J end by 3 bases, with 18 bases between. The CDR3 has 16 residues. The CDR3, as DNA: TGTGCCAGCAGCCCCATCACAGGGACGGTAACAGATACGCAGTATTTT. It encodes CASSPITGTVTDTQYF.

On this clonotype itself: A junction boundary mismatches the germline segment, possibly from a read error. The chain recombines TRBV9 with TRBJ2-5; 12 bases align to TRBD1. Germline assignment: CDR1 SGDLS and CDR2 YYNGEE. The CDR3 has 16 residues. CDR3 residues: CAGSPGTGGRQETQYF. The CDR3 DNA follows: TGTGCCGGCAGCCCAGGGACAGGGGGCCGTCAGGAGACCCAGTACTTC.

The J gene is TRBJ2-4, the V gene TRBV6-6; TRBD1 matches 10 bases. Germline trimming cut 2 bases from V and 15 bases from J; bases unmatched to any gene: 13. CDR3 length equals 15 residues. Per germline, CDR1 MNHNY and CDR2 SVGAGI (reference sequence). The CDR3 loop reads CASSYLRDRGYERYF. CDR3 coding DNA: TGTGCCAGCAGTTACCTCCGGGACAGGGGCTACGAGCGGTACTTC.

The chain has TRBV5-1 and TRBJ2-5; D unclear. Trimming cost V 1 base and J 2 bases, with 15 bases left between them. The CDR3 runs to 16 residues. Per the germline V gene, CDR1 is SGHRS and CDR2 is YFSETQ. CDR3 sequence (DNA): TGCGCCAGCAGCTTGTGGCAACTCTATAATCAAGAGACCCAGTACTTC. Translation: CASSLWQLYNQETQYF.

The table lists this clonotype with a few counts. This chain joins TRBV6-5 and TRBJ2-1; no definite D call. Germline CDR1 reads MNHEY; CDR2 reads SVGAGI. V was trimmed by 9 bases and J by 6 bases, leaving 9 bases between them. The CDR3 contains 11 residues. CDR3 loop: CASLGSNEQFF. DNA of the CDR3: TGTGCCAGTTTGGGAAGCAATGAGCAGTTCTTC.

The CDR3 DNA is TGCAGCGTTCGGACAGGCGGAAATGAAAAACTGTTTTTT. Translated: CSVRTGGNEKLFF. The chain recombines TRBV29-1 with TRBJ1-4; 7 bases are shared with TRBD1. The CDR3 runs 13 residues. Trimming cost V 5 bases and J 5 bases; bases outside gene matches: 5. CDR1 is SQVTM and CDR2 is ANQGSEA in the germline V gene.

This clonotype was counted between two and nine times. This chain connects TRBV10-3 to TRBJ1-5; D uncertain. From germline, CDR1 is ENHRY and CDR2 SYGVKD. This CDR3 comprises 16 residues. The V gene lost 0 bases and the J gene lost 4 bases, with 13 bases spanning the gap. The CDR3: CAISESLEVLNQPQHF. DNA for the CDR3: TGTGCCATCAGTGAGTCCTTGGAGGTTTTGAATCAGCCCCAGCATTTT.

A note on this clonotype: With a much larger clone just one base away, this may be a read error. V and J are TRBV5-1 and TRBJ2-7, with 10 bases aligning to TRBD1. The DNA matches TRBJ2-4 better at its end, which makes the J call doubtful. The CDR3 extends over 17 amino acids. Germline values: CDR1 SGHRS, CDR2 YFSETQ. The CDR3 DNA follows: TGCGCCAGCACTTTCGGTGTGGGACAGGGGGCCAAAAACATTCAGTACTTC. Encoded protein: CASTFGVGQGAKNIQYF.

This chain joins TRBV5-1 and TRBJ2-7; a possible D gene is TRBD1 (6 bases). CDR3 length: 14 residues. V shed 2 bases and J shed 5 bases, with 14 bases lying between them. Germline-derived CDR1 and CDR2 are SGHRS and YFSETQ. CDR3: CASSFWGQRNEQYF. The CDR3 region has the DNA TGCGCCAGCAGCTTTTGGGGGCAGAGGAACGAGCAGTACTTC. Looking up the rest from reference TRBV5-1 and TRBJ2-7 gives the full variable domain: KAGVTQTPRYLIKTRGQQVTLSCSPISGHRSVSWYQQTPGQGLQFLFEYFSETQRNKGNFPGRFSGRQFSNSRSEMNVSTLELGDSALYLCASSFWGQRNEQYFGPGTRLTVT.